This T cell receptor beta chain was sequenced in a study of blood T cell repertoires in COVID-19. Across the study: Whether acute or convalescent, the COVID-19 samples came from the United States, Italy and Spain.

Generated by immunoSEQ multiplex PCR, the TCRdb table keeps only in-frame clones and is missing some. The sample has 190,000 or so clones; approximately 86% are singletons. V was cut by 5 bases and J by 3 bases, with 13 bases left in between. CDR3 length equals 14 residues. The germline CDR1 and CDR2 sequences are GTSNPN and SVGIG (reference sequence). Everyone who took part was about 18 to 90 years old, and they came from fewer than 25 US areas. It was within 2 weeks before study entry that exposed participants met a COVID-19 case. The sequence was collected from a woman aged 25 to 39 who had been exposed to COVID-19. The sample was PBMCs or T cells enriched from blood (not recorded which). V is TRBV30 and J is TRBJ1-4; D unresolved. The CDR3 nucleotides are TGTGCCTGGGGGCGAGGCTCCGCTAATGAAAAACTGTTTTTT. Amino acids: CAWGRGSANEKLFF.